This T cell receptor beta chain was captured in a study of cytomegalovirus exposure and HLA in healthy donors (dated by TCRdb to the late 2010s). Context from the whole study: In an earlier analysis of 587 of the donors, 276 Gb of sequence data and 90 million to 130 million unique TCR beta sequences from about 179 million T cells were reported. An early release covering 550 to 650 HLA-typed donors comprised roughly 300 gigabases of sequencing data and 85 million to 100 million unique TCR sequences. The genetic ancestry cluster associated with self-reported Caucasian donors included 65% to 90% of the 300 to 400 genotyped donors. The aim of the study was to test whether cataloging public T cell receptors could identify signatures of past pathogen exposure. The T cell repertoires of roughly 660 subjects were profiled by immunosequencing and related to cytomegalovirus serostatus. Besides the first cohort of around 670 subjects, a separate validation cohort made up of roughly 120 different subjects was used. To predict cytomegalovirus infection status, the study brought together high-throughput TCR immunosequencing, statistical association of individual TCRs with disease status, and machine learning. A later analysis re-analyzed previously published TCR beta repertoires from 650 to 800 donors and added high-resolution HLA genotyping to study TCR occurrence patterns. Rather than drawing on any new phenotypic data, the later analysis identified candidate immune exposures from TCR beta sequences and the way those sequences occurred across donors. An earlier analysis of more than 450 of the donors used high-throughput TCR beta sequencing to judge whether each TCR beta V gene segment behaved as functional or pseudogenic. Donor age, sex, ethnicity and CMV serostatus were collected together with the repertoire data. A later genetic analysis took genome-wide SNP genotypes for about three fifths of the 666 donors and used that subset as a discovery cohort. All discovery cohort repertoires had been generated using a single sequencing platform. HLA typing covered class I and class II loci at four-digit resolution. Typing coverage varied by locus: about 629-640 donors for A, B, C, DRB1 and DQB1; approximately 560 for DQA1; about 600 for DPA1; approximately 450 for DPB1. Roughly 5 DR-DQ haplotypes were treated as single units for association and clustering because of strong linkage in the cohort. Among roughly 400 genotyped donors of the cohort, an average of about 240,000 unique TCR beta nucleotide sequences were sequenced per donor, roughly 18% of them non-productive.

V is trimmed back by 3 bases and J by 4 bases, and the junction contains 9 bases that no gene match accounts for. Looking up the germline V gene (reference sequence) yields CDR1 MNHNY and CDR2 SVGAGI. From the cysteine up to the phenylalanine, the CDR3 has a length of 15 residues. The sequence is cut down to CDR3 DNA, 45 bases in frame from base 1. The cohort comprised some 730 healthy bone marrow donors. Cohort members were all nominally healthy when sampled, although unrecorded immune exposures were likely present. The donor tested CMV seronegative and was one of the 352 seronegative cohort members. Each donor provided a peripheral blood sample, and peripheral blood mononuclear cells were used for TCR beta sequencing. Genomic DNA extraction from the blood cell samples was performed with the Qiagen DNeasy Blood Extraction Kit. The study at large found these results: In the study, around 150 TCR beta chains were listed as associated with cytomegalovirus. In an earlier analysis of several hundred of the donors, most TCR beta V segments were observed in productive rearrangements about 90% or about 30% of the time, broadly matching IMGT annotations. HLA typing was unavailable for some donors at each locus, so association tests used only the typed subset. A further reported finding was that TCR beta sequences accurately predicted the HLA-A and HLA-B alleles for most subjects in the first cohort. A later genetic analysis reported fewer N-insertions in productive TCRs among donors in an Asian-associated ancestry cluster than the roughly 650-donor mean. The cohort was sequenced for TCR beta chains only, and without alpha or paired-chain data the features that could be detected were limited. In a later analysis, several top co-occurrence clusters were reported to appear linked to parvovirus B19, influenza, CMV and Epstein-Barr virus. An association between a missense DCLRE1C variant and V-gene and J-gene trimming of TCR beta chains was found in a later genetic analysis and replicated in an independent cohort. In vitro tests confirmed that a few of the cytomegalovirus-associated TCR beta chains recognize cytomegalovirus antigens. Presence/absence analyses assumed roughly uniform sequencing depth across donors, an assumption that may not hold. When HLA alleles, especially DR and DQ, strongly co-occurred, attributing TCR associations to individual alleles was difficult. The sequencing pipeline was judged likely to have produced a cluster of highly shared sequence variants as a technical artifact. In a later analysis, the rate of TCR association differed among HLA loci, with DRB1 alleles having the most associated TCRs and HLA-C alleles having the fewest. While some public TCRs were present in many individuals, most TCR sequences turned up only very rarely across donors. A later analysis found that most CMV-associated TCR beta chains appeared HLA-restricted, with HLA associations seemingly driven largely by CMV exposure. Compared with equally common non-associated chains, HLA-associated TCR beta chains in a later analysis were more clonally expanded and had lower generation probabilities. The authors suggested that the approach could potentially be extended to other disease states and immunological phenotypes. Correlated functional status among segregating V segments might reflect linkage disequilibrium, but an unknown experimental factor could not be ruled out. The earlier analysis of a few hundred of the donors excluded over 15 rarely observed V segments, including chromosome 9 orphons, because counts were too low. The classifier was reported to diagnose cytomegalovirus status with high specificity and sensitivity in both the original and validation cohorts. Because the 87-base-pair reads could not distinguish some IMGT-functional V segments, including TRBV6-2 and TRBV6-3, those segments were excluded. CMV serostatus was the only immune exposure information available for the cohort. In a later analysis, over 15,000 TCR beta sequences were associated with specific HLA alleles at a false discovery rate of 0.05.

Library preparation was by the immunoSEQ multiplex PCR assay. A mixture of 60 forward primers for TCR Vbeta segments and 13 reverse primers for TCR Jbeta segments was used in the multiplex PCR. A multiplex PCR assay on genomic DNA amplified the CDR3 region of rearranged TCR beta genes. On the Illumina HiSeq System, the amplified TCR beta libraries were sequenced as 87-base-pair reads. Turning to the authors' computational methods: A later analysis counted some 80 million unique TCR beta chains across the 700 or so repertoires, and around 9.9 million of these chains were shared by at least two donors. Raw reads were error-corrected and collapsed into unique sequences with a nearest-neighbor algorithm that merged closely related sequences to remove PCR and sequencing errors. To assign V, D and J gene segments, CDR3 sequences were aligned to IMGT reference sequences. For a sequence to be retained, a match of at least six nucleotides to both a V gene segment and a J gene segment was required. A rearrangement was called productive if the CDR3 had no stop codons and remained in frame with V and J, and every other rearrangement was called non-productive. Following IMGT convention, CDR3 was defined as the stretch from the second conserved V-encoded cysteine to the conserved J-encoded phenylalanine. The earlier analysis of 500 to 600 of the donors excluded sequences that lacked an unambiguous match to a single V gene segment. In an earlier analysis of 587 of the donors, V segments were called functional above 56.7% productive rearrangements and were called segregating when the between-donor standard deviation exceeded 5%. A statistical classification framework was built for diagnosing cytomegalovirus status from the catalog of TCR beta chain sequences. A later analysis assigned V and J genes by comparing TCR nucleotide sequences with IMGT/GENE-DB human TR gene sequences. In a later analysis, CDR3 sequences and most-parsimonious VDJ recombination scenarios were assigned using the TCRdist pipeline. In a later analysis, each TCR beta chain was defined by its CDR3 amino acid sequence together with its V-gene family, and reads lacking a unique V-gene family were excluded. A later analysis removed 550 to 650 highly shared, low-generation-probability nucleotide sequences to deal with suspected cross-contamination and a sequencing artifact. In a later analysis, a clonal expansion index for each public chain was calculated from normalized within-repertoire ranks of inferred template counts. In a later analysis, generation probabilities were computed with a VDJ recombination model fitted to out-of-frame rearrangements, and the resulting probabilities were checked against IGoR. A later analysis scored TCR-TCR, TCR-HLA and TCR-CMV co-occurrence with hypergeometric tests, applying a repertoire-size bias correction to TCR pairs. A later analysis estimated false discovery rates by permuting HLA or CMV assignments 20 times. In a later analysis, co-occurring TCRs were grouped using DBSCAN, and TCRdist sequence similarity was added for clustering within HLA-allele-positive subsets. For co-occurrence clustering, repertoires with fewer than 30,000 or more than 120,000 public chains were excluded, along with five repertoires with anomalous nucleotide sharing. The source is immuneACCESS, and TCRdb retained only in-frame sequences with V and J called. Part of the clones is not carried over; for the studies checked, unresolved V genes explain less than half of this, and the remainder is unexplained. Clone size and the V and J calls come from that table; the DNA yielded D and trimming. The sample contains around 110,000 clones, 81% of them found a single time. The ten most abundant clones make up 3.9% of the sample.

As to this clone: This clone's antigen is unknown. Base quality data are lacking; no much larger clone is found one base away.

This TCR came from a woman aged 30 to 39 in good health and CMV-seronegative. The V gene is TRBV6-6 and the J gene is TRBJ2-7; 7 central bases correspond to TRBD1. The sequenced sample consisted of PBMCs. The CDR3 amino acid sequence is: CASSYRTGSEYEQYF. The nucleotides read TGTGCCAGCAGTTATCGGACAGGCTCCGAGTACGAGCAGTACTTC.